Shown below are 4 T cell receptor beta chains from a single sample sequenced in a study of blood T cells in healthy people across ages. Combining a sample-barcoded 5' primer with a J-beta primer mix, a second PCR ran for 7 to 11 cycles. TCRdb reanalysed the 5' RACE reads using MiXCR and keeps one entry per CDR3 protein. Among about 640,000 distinct CDR3 sequences listed, about 30% were seen once. Sequencing was carried out using blood. All receptors derive from a woman older than 75 in good health.

In its sample, this clonotype was seen many times. The chain combines TRBV14 with TRBJ1-6; D not resolved. V was trimmed by 0 bases and J by 6 bases, leaving 6 bases between them. This CDR3 is 14 amino acids long. The germline gives CDR1 SGHDN, CDR2 FVKESK. The CDR3 spells CASSQDLGNSPLHF. The CDR3 DNA sequence: TGTGCCAGCAGCCAAGATCTTGGTAATTCACCCCTCCACTTT. Full variable domain (rest looked up from reference TRBV14 and TRBJ1-6): EAGVTQFPSHSVIEKGQTVTLRCDPISGHDNLYWYRRVMGKEIKFLLHFVKESKQDESGMPNNRFLAERTGGTYSTLKVQPAELEDSGVYFCASSQDLGNSPLHFGNGTRLTVT.

Regarding this clonotype: A much bigger clone sits one base away, suggesting this may be a read error. The V call is TRBV7-2, the J call TRBJ2-1, with a possible D match to TRBD2 (6 bases). The assigned J gene may be wrong: the sequence end matches TRBJ2-7 better. CDR1 and CDR2 (germline): SGHTA, FQGNSA. The CDR3 spans 16 residues. CDR3 protein: CASSFLGLSSYNEQYF. As DNA, the CDR3 is TGTGCCAGCAGCTTCTTGGGACTGAGCTCCTACAATGAGCAGTACTTC.

About this clonotype: This may be a read error: a much more frequent sequence differs by one nucleotide. This rearrangement joins TRBV12-3 or TRBV12-4 to TRBJ1-4; 7 nucleotides match TRBD1. CDR3 length equals 19 residues. CDR3 nucleotide sequence: TGTGCCTGCAGATCCACAGGGGCCGCTGACGGCACAACTAATGAAAAACTGTTTTTT. Translating gives CACRSTGAADGTTNEKLFF.

This clonotype showed up many times. The V and J genes are TRBV5-6 and TRBJ1-2; TRBD1 matches at 8 bases. This CDR3 is built from 14 residues. The trim removed 5 bases at V and 8 bases at J, leaving 11 bases unmatched. CDR1 is SGHDT and CDR2 is YYEEEE in the germline V gene. Written as DNA, the CDR3 is TGTGCCAGCAGTTCTACCCAGGGGGCTCGCGGCTACACCTTC. Translated, it gives CASSSTQGARGYTF.